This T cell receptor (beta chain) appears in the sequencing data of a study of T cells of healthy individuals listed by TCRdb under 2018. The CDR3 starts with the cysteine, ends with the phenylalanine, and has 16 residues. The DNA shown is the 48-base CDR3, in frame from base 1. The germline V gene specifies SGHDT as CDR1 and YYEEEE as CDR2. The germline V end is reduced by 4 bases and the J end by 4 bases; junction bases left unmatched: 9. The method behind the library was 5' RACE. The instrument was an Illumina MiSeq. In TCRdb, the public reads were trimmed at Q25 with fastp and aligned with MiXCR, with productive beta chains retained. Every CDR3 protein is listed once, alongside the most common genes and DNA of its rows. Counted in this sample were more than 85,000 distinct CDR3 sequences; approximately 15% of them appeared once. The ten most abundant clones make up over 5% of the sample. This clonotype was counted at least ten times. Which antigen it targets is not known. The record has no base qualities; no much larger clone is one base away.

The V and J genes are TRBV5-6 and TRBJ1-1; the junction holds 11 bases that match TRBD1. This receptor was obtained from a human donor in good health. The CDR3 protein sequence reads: CASSPRTGGFFTEAFF. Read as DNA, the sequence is TGTGCCAGCAGCCCCCGGACAGGGGGCTTCTTCACTGAAGCTTTCTTT. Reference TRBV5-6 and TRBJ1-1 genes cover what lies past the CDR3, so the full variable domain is DAGVTQSPTHLIKTRGQQVTLRCSPKSGHDTVSWYQQALGQGPQFIFQYYEEEERQRGNFPDRFSGHQFPNYSSELNVNALLLGDSALYLCASSPRTGGFFTEAFFGQGTRLTVV.